This is a list of T cell receptor beta chains from one sample in a study of Graves' ophthalmopathy and Graves' hyperthyroidism. TCRdb re-called the multiplex PCR reads through MiXCR, storing one row per CDR3 protein. The sample records roughly 400,000 distinct CDR3 sequences, approximately 15% being singletons. Sequenced sample: peripheral blood. The receptors come from a woman between 18 and 29 years old with stable Graves' hyperthyroidism. CDR3s include the opening cysteine and the closing phenylalanine or tryptophan. The order of the fields is J gene, clone size, D gene, V gene, CDR3 DNA, CDR3 protein. A D gene is named only where the DNA matches it firmly. Expanded clones are given a class, and other clones once, few, many or no size at all.

TRBJ2-7 - - TRBV5-1 TGCGCCAGCAGCGCTATAGGGTCCTACGAGCAGTACTTC CASSAIGSYEQYF
TRBJ2-5 many - TRBV7-2 TGTGCCAGCAGCTTAGGGTCGGCGACCCGAGAGACCCAGTACTTC CASSLGSATRETQYF
TRBJ1-1 many - TRBV19 TGTGCCAGTAGTATTGTAGGCCGCGGGCGAACTGAAGCTTTCTTT CASSIVGRGRTEAFF
TRBJ2-5 many TRBD1 TRBV13 TGTGCCAGCAGCCCGGGACAGCACCAAGAGACCCAGTACTTC CASSPGQHQETQYF
TRBJ1-6 many TRBD1 TRBV20-1 TGCAGTGCTAGAGTGCAGGGGGTTGCAGATAATTCACCCCTCCACTTT CSARVQGVADNSPLHF
TRBJ1-3 - TRBD1 TRBV6-2/TRBV6-3 TGTGCCAGCACCTGGGACAGCTCTGGAAACACCATATATTTT CASTWDSSGNTIYF
TRBJ2-7 many - TRBV12-3/TRBV12-4 TGTGCCAGCAGTTTAGATTCAACAGGCATCGAGCAGTACTTC CASSLDSTGIEQYF
TRBJ1-3 - TRBD1 TRBV6-1 TGTGCCACTGCCCCAGGGGGCTCTGGAAACACCATATATTTT CATAPGGSGNTIYF
TRBJ1-1 many - TRBV6-1 TGTGCCAGCAGTGAGAGAGGAGGGGTGGAAACTGAAGCTTTCTTT CASSERGGVETEAFF
TRBJ1-1 - - TRBV7-9 TGTGCCAGCAGCCTGGGGATGGGGTTGGCCACTGAAGCTTTCTTT CASSLGMGLATEAFF
TRBJ1-2 many - TRBV7-8 TGTGCCAGCAGCTTAGGAGGGGGGGCGCGTGATGGCTACACCTTC CASSLGGGARDGYTF
TRBJ2-1 few - TRBV7-2 TGTGCCAGCAGCTTGGGGGTCCTGGGCAATGAGCAGTTCTTC CASSLGVLGNEQFF
TRBJ2-2 few - TRBV18 TGTGCCAGCTCGAGCCTCCGTAACACCGGGGAGCTGTTTTTT CASSSLRNTGELFF
TRBJ2-2 many - TRBV6-1 TGTGCCAGCATTCCCGGGGGGAACACCGGGGAGCTGTTTTTT CASIPGGNTGELFF
TRBJ2-7 few TRBD1 TRBV28 TGTGCCAGCAGTTCCTACCTGACCGGGACAGGCTACGAGCAGTACTTC CASSSYLTGTGYEQYF
TRBJ2-7 few TRBD2 TRBV5-1 TGCGCCAGCCGGACTAGCGGGGGGCCTGGCCACTACGAGCAGTACTTC CASRTSGGPGHYEQYF
TRBJ2-7 many - TRBV6-2/TRBV6-3 TGTGCCAGCAGTTATTCGCTAGCGTACGAGCAGTACTTC CASSYSLAYEQYF
TRBJ1-6 many - TRBV19 TGTGCCAGTAGTATAGGAACGGGCGCCCTCGGAATTTCACCCCTCCACTTT CASSIGTGALGISPLHF